The entry that follows covers one TCR beta chain sequence. With 8 bases clipped from V and 5 bases from J, the junction kept 7 bases outside the gene matches. Germline loops: CDR1 LNHDA, CDR2 SQIVND (reference sequence). CDR3 length: 13 amino acids. The data were obtained in a study of T cell clones after liver transplantation. TCRdb keeps only in-frame clones here, not all; method: immunoSEQ multiplex PCR. The sample includes approximately 51,000 clones, roughly 70% seen only once; the top ten take 9.9%. The rearrangement uses TRBV19 and TRBJ1-1; 8 positions match TRBD1. This specimen consisted of CD4+ T cells from blood, obtained approximately 54 months after liver transplant. This clonotype was sampled from a human patient who received a liver transplant. Some T cells may have come from the graft donor. CDR3: CASGTYRGTEAFF. DNA of the CDR3: TGTGCCAGTGGGACTTACAGGGGGACTGAAGCTTTCTTT.